Given below is one TCR beta chain in context. Its antigen is currently unknown. The data stem from a study of T cell responses to AZD1222 COVID-19 vaccine. Findings of the study overall: Spike-specific TCR breadth and depth were elevated following two AZD1222 doses.

J was trimmed by 8 bases and V by 6 bases; bases with no gene match: 4. CDR1 and CDR2 from the germline V gene are DFQATT and SNEGSKA (reference sequence). This CDR3 region has 11 residues. Produced via immunoSEQ multiplex PCR; TCRdb's table is partial and in-frame only. The table lists around 120,000 clones, about 91% of them singletons. The receptor's source is an adult in good health. V and J are TRBV20-1 and TRBJ2-1; 7 bases align to TRBD2. The specimen comprised peripheral blood, sampled on day 0 of AZD1222 vaccination. The CDR3 sequence is CSARTRDEQFF. The CDR3 DNA sequence: TGCAGTGCAAGGACTAGAGATGAGCAGTTCTTC.